The 2 T cell receptor beta chains listed next were all sequenced from one sample in a study of T cell repertoires in cytomegalovirus infection. TCRdb reprocessed the reads via MiXCR and lists one record per CDR3 protein. The sample carries approximately 500,000 distinct CDR3 sequences, approximately 11% recorded once. Sequenced material: PBMCs. The receptors come from a human donor in good health (CMV status not recorded). Some clones in this sample may be carry-over from other donors' samples.

This clonotype was counted at least ten times. The V call is TRBV28, the J call TRBJ1-3; D gene unclear. The CDR3 runs 11 residues. Trimming left V 4 bases short and J 8 bases short, with 6 bases between. Germline CDR1 MDHEN, CDR2 SYDVKM. The CDR3 here is CASSSPDTIYF. The CDR3 DNA reads as TGTGCCAGCAGTTCCCCGGACACCATATATTTT.

The rearrangement joins TRBV3-1 to TRBJ1-2, with TRBD1 matching 7 bases. Trimming at V came to 4 bases and at J to 8 bases, leaving 4 bases not matched to a gene. The CDR3 totals 12 residues. Looked up from germline, CDR1 is LGHDT and CDR2 is YNNKEL (reference sequence). The CDR3 DNA follows: TGTGCCAGCAGCCTTACAGGGGCCGGCTACACCTTC. It is translated as CASSLTGAGYTF.